The clone carrying this T cell receptor (beta chain) was counted a single time. In the PCR, 60 Vbeta and 13 Jbeta primers were used. Profiled with immunoSEQ multiplex PCR; TCRdb holds only in-frame clones, not every one. This table has about 180,000 clones, 60% to 80% appearing once. This entry comes from a study of cytomegalovirus exposure and HLA in healthy donors. Study in general: HLA-typed donors contributed around 85 million unique TCRs, which were held in an early data release.

This CDR3 contains 15 residues. V was pared by 5 bases and J by 0 bases, with 2 bases of the junction left unmatched. Germline CDR1 is SEHNR and CDR2 is FQNEAQ (reference sequence). The clonotype comes from a man aged 35 to 55 in good health and CMV-seropositive. The specimen was PBMCs. The chain couples TRBV7-9 to TRBJ2-7, with TRBD2 identical over 12 bases. In nucleotides, the CDR3 is TGTGCCAGCAGCCCGGGACTAGCGGGCTCCTACGAGCAGTACTTC. Its protein product is CASSPGLAGSYEQYF.